The 18 T cell receptor beta chains below all came from one sample that was sequenced in a study of T cell responses to AZD1222 COVID-19 vaccine. The data were produced by immunoSEQ multiplex PCR, yet TCRdb's version contains in-frame clones alone and is incomplete. The repertoire holds over 100,000 clones, with 80% to 90% as singletons. This material consisted of peripheral blood, taken 28 days after the second AZD1222 dose. All receptors come from an adult who received the AZD1222 COVID-19 vaccine.

The chain is built from TRBV20-1 and TRBJ1-2; D perhaps matches TRBD1 (6 bases). The germline gives CDR1 DFQATT, CDR2 SNEGSKA (reference sequence). V lost 5 bases to trimming and J lost 7 bases, with 11 bases between them. The CDR3 spans 11 residues. CDR3 in DNA: TGCAGTGCTCAAACAGGGATTGGCTACACCTTC. It specifies CSAQTGIGYTF.

The chain has TRBV7-3 and TRBJ2-1; 11 positions match TRBD2. Trimming removed 1 base from V and 7 bases from J; junction bases left unmatched: 3. Germline V gene lookup returns CDR1 SGHTA and CDR2 FQGTGA. The CDR3 is 15 residues long. The CDR3 reads CASSLKLAGVNEQFF. The CDR3 nucleotides are TGTGCCAGCAGCTTAAAACTAGCGGGGGTAAATGAGCAGTTCTTC.

This clone was seen once. J is TRBJ1-1 and V is TRBV19; D may be TRBD1 (5 bases). Trimming removed 5 bases at V and 1 base at J, with 11 bases between. CDR1 and CDR2 from the germline V gene are LNHDA and SQIVND (reference sequence). The CDR3 runs to 14 residues. The CDR3 reads CASSLLTENTEAFF. The DNA of the CDR3 is TGTGCCAGTAGTTTACTGACAGAGAACACTGAAGCTTTCTTT.

The rearrangement uses TRBV4-1 and TRBJ2-1; the D gene is possibly TRBD2 (5 bases). Trimming took off 0 bases at V and 1 base at J, with 10 bases between the two ends. Germline V gene data show CDR1 as MGHRA and CDR2 as YSYEKL. This CDR3 is built from 16 residues. The CDR3: CASSQDWPGSYNEQFF. The DNA for the CDR3 is TGCGCCAGCAGCCAAGATTGGCCGGGGTCCTACAATGAGCAGTTCTTC.

This sequence joins TRBV3-1 (or the pseudogene TRBV3-2) and TRBJ2-6, with 7 bases identical to TRBD1. Trimming took 3 bases from V and 0 from J; bases not matched to a gene: 5. The CDR3 is 17 residues long. Looked up from germline, CDR1 is LGHDT and CDR2 is YNNKEL (reference sequence). This chain's CDR3 is CASSHPGQYSGANVLTF. In nucleotides, the CDR3 is TGTGCCAGCAGCCACCCGGGACAGTACTCTGGGGCCAACGTCCTGACTTTC.

V gene TRBV5-5 combines with J gene TRBJ1-4; 8 nucleotides match TRBD1. The J segment lost 5 bases and the V segment lost 4 bases, leaving 7 bases of the junction unmatched. This CDR3 is built from 15 residues. Germline CDR1 reads SGHKS; CDR2 reads YYEKEE (reference sequence). The CDR3 region is CASSPAGGSNEKLFF. CDR3 nucleotide sequence: TGTGCCAGCAGCCCAGCAGGGGGCTCAAATGAAAAACTGTTTTTT.

V is TRBV14 and J is TRBJ2-1, with 7 bases identical to TRBD2. The CDR3 has 16 amino acids. Trimming took 4 bases from V and 3 from J; bases not matched to a gene: 9. In germline, CDR1 is SGHDN, CDR2 FVKESK. In DNA, the CDR3 is TGTGCCAGCAGCCCCAGCGGGACCCTTATCTACAATGAGCAGTTCTTC. Translation: CASSPSGTLIYNEQFF. Complete variable domain (other parts from reference TRBV14 and TRBJ2-1): EAGVTQFPSHSVIEKGQTVTLRCDPISGHDNLYWYRRVMGKEIKFLLHFVKESKQDESGMPNNRFLAERTGGTYSTLKVQPAELEDSGVYFCASSPSGTLIYNEQFFGPGTRLTVL.

The chain couples TRBV11-3 to TRBJ2-5, with 7 bases lining up with TRBD2. The CDR3 totals 14 residues. Germline assignment: CDR1 SGHNT and CDR2 YENEEA. The V segment lost 5 bases and the J segment 3 bases; nucleotides outside the gene matches: 6. CDR3 region: CASSPVGGEETQYF. DNA of the CDR3: TGTGCCAGCAGCCCAGTGGGAGGGGAAGAGACCCAGTACTTC.

V is TRBV6-5 and J is TRBJ1-2; 7 bases line up with TRBD1. Germline assignment: CDR1 MNHEY and CDR2 SVGAGI. V trimming: 2 bases; J trimming: 5 bases; junction bases outside the gene matches: 11. The CDR3 is 16 residues long. The CDR3 loop reads CASSYDPGGRLYGYTF. The CDR3 bases are TGTGCCAGCAGTTACGACCCAGGGGGAAGACTATATGGCTACACCTTC.

The J gene is TRBJ2-7, the V gene TRBV9; 11 bases agree with TRBD2. CDR1 SGDLS and CDR2 YYNGEE come from the germline V gene. Losses at the gene ends were 2 bases for V and 3 bases for J; bases not matched to a gene: 7. CDR3 length equals 16 residues. The CDR3 bases are TGTGCCAGCAGCGTTGAGAGAACTAGCGGGGGCTACGAGCAGTACTTC. It is translated as CASSVERTSGGYEQYF.

V is TRBV19 and J is TRBJ2-1; 9 nucleotides agree with TRBD2. Trimming took 6 bases from V and 7 from J; bases not matched to a gene: 10. Germline V lookup: CDR1 LNHDA, CDR2 SQIVND (reference sequence). The CDR3 runs to 15 residues. The CDR3, as DNA: TGTGCCAGTAGAACCAGCGGGGGGAACTTAAATGAGCAGTTCTTC. Protein product: CASRTSGGNLNEQFF.

This sequence joins TRBV27 and TRBJ1-4; 9 bases align to TRBD1. Germline lookup yields CDR1 MNHEY and CDR2 SMNVEV (reference sequence). The CDR3 contains 14 residues. Germline trimming cut 6 bases from V and 6 bases from J; bases unmatched to any gene: 5. CDR3 residues: CASRRGTGHEKLFF. CDR3 DNA sequence: TGTGCCAGCAGGAGGGGGACAGGGCATGAAAAACTGTTTTTT.

V and J are TRBV11-2 and TRBJ1-2; 8 nucleotides agree with TRBD1. V dropped 2 bases and J dropped 2; count of bases not matched to a gene: 1. The CDR3 is 14 amino acids. From germline, CDR1 is SGHAT and CDR2 FQNNGV. CDR3 protein: CASSLHRGNYGYTF. The CDR3 nucleotides read TGTGCCAGCAGCTTACACAGGGGGAACTATGGCTACACCTTC.

The V and J genes are TRBV7-2 and TRBJ1-2, with D possibly matching TRBD1 (5 bases). V was shortened by 5 bases and J by 4 bases, with 11 bases between the two germline ends. Germline CDR1 reads SGHTA; CDR2 reads FQGNSA. CDR3 length: 13 amino acids. This CDR3 is CASSAATAYGYTF. In DNA, the CDR3 is TGTGCCAGCAGCGCAGCGACAGCCTATGGCTACACCTTC.

The chain carries TRBV7-2 and TRBJ2-7; D is uncertain. The CDR3 is 13 residues long. V lost 1 base, J lost 4 bases, and 8 bases lay in between. Per germline, CDR1 SGHTA and CDR2 FQGNSA. This CDR3 reads CASSLEDPYEQYF. As DNA, the CDR3 is TGTGCCAGCAGCTTAGAGGATCCATACGAGCAGTACTTC.

This chain joins TRBV21-1 and TRBJ1-1; the table's TRBD1 call for D was not verified on the DNA. TRBV21-1 is a documented pseudogene. This CDR3 contains 13 residues. CDR3 protein: CASIDRHTPEAFF. In nucleotides, the CDR3 is TGTGCCAGCATCGACAGACACACGCCTGAAGCTTTCTTT.

CDR3 sequence: CASSLQGADYGYTF. CDR3 nucleotide sequence: TGTGCCAGTAGCTTACAGGGGGCGGACTATGGCTACACCTTC. V is TRBV19 and J is TRBJ1-2; TRBD1 agrees at 9 bases. Germline V gene lookup returns CDR1 LNHDA and CDR2 SQIVND (reference sequence). The CDR3 has 14 amino acids. J lost 3 bases, V lost 6 bases, and 5 bases had no gene match.

The gene calls are TRBV7-6 and TRBJ1-1, with no clear D. Trimming left V 1 base short and J 1 base short, with 4 bases between. The CDR3 is 13 amino acids. Germline loops: CDR1 SGHVS, CDR2 FNYEAQ. The CDR3 reads CASSLGENTEAFF. In DNA, the CDR3 is TGTGCCAGCAGCTTAGGAGAGAACACTGAAGCTTTCTTT. The variable domain in full, with the rest retrieved from reference TRBV7-6 and TRBJ1-1, is GAGVSQSPRYKVTKRGQDVALRCDPISGHVSLYWYRQALGQGPEFLTYFNYEAQQDKSGLPNDRFSAERPEGSISTLTIQRTEQRDSAMYRCASSLGENTEAFFGQGTRLTVV.